This TCR beta chain is from a study of T cells in narcolepsy (dated 2018 in TCRdb). Regarding the research as a whole: Patients with narcolepsy type 1 or type 2 (NT1, NT2) and healthy control donors were enrolled in the study. The study sought autoreactive T cells targeting hypocretin neuron self-antigens (hypocretin, TRIB2) in narcolepsy patients, using TCR Vbeta sequencing to track clonotypes in blood and CSF. What the research found in general, with its limitations: Plots comparing CSF and blood CD4+ T cell clonotypes from the same patient highlighted HCRT-specific and TRIB2-specific autoreactive clonotypes. Patients and controls had comparable numbers of sequenced blood memory CD4+ clonotypes, averaging about 37,000 and 33,000, respectively. According to the report, autoreactive clonotypes were detected serially in the blood of the same patients and of different patients, but not in healthy controls. Certain blood memory CD4+ repertoires from patients and controls had no sequences that matched autoreactive T cell clones.

The CDR3 measures 15 amino acids from cysteine to phenylalanine. The retained sequence is limited to the CDR3, 45 bases, with the frame set at the first base. In the germline V gene, CDR1 corresponds to KGHSH and CDR2 to LQKENI. V and J are trimmed by 3 bases and 5 bases, and the gene matches miss 4 bases of the junction. Library creation used the immunoSEQ multiplex PCR assay. TCRdb provides this immuneACCESS table in a form limited to in-frame rearrangements. Some clones are lacking; in checked studies, under half of them reflect an unresolved V gene, and why the rest are absent is not known. The sample records tens of thousands of clones, 70% to 85% of which are singletons. The ten largest clones capture over 0.95% of the sample. Concerning this clone itself: Its antigen has not been determined. Per-base qualities were not stored, and no clone one base away is much larger.

Memory CD4+ T cells were sorted ex vivo from peripheral blood of narcolepsy patients and healthy controls for TCR Vbeta sequencing. The clonotype was recovered from a human donor with narcolepsy. The V and J genes are TRBV18 and TRBJ2-4; TRBD2 fits 10 bases in the junction. The specimen sequenced was CD45RA- memory CD4+ T cells from PBMCs. What the cell subset or site label conveys for this sample: memory T cells sorted ex vivo from peripheral blood. The CDR3 sequence is CASSPSGTSENIQYF. The DNA is TGTGCCAGCTCACCCTCCGGGACTAGCGAAAACATTCAGTACTTC. Full variable domain (CDR3 extended with the reference TRBV18 and TRBJ2-4 proteins): NAGVMQNPRHLVRRRGQEARLRCSPMKGHSHVYWYRQLPEEGLKFMVYLQKENIIDESGMPKERFSAEFPKEGPSILRIQQVVRGDSAAYFCASSPSGTSENIQYFGAGTRLSVL.